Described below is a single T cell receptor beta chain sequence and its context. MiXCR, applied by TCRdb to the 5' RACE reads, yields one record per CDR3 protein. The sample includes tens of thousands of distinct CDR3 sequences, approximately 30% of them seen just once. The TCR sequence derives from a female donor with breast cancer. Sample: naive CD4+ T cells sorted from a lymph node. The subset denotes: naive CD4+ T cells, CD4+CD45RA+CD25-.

The CDR3 sequence is CASRRGNNQPQHF. The CDR3 bases are TGTGCCAGCAGAAGGGGCAACAATCAGCCCCAGCATTTT. The chain combines TRBV2 with TRBJ1-5; D might be TRBD1 (5 bases). The CDR3 sequence is 13 residues long. Germline loops: CDR1 SNHLY, CDR2 FYNNEI. The V end was cut by 6 bases, the J end by 3 bases, with 9 bases between.